This T cell receptor (beta chain) was sequenced in a study of response to subunit inactivated influenza vaccine. This clonotype was picked up a small number of times. The antigen is undetermined. V was trimmed by 3 bases and J by 5 bases, leaving 19 bases between them. CDR3 length: 16 residues. Germline lookup yields CDR1 LGHNA and CDR2 YNFKEQ. Study results and limitations: Every seasonal influenza vaccination brings in few new T cells, the authors suggested.

In TCRdb, the RT-PCR reads were re-called with MiXCR into one record per CDR3 protein. Of about 650,000 distinct CDR3 sequences detected, around 14% appear once; the ten largest clones hold approximately 10%. J is TRBJ2-5 and V is TRBV4-2; TRBD2 is a possible D gene (7 bases). The source was PBMCs from blood, collected about 11 days after vaccination. The receptor's source is a man aged 50-59 years who received an inactivated influenza vaccine. The CDR3 loop is CASSHDPTGGGETQYF. CDR3 DNA sequence: TGTGCCAGCAGCCATGACCCTACGGGGGGCGGGGAGACCCAGTACTTC.